Each of the 17 T cell receptor beta chains below was sequenced from the same sample in a study of somatic mutations in cytotoxic T cells in rheumatoid arthritis. Measured with immunoSEQ multiplex PCR; TCRdb has only the in-frame clones, and not every one. The repertoire holds about 30,000 clones, with approximately 78% as singletons. The sample taken for sequencing was CD8+ T cells sorted from blood. Receptors originate from an adult with rheumatoid arthritis.

The chain carries TRBV4-1 and TRBJ2-7; TRBD1 is a possible D gene (7 bases). CDR1 and CDR2 (germline): MGHRA, YSYEKL. The V and J ends lost 0 bases and 0 bases respectively, with 12 bases between them. The CDR3 runs to 16 residues. The CDR3 DNA reads as TGCGCCAGCAGCCAAGATTCGGAGGGGGCCTCCTACGAGCAGTACTTC. Protein: CASSQDSEGASYEQYF.

In this sample, this clone turned up a few times. The CDR3 reads CASSSGQGPQPQHF. The CDR3 DNA sequence: TGTGCCAGCAGTTCAGGACAGGGCCCGCAGCCCCAGCATTTT. The genes are TRBV27 and TRBJ1-5; TRBD1 matches 8 bases. In germline, CDR1 is MNHEY, CDR2 SMNVEV (reference sequence). Unmatched junction bases numbered 6, after V lost 4 bases and J lost 7 bases. CDR3 size: 14 residues.

The rearrangement uses TRBV19 and TRBJ2-1; no reliable D call. The ends were cut back, 6 bases at V and 5 bases at J, with 11 bases in the middle. The CDR3 has 13 amino acids. Looked up from germline, CDR1 is LNHDA and CDR2 is SQIVND (reference sequence). CDR3 region: CASSLRRHNEQFF. The CDR3 nucleotides are TGTGCCAGTAGCCTTAGACGGCACAATGAGCAGTTCTTC.

V gene TRBV5-1 combines with J gene TRBJ2-3, with TRBD2 matching over 10 bases. Germline-derived CDR1 and CDR2 are SGHRS and YFSETQ. The CDR3 extends over 16 amino acids. The junction had 9 bases not matched to a gene; V was cut back by 6 bases and J by 2 bases. Here the CDR3 DNA reads TGCGCCAGCAACCGAGGGACTAGCGATTACACAGATACGCAGTATTTT. Protein sequence: CASNRGTSDYTDTQYF.

This chain uses TRBV5-5 with TRBJ2-5; tentatively, D is TRBD1 or TRBD2 (5 bases each). The ends were cut back, 1 base at V and 1 base at J, with 14 bases in the middle. Germline V gene lookup returns CDR1 SGHKS and CDR2 YYEKEE (reference sequence). CDR3 length equals 16 residues. This CDR3 reads CASSLHLLGVQETQYF. The DNA for the CDR3 is TGTGCCAGCAGCTTGCATTTGCTGGGGGTCCAAGAGACCCAGTACTTC.

J is TRBJ2-7 and V is TRBV7-9; 8 positions match TRBD2. The germline gives CDR1 SEHNR, CDR2 FQNEAQ (reference sequence). The V segment lost 5 bases and the J segment 2 bases; nucleotides outside the gene matches: 14. This CDR3 has 17 residues. In DNA, the CDR3 is TGTGCCAGCAGCGACACTTTGAGCGGGAGCGGCCCCTACGAGCAGTACTTC. Amino acids: CASSDTLSGSGPYEQYF.

The chain employs TRBV9 and TRBJ1-4; no definite D call. The ends were cut back, 0 bases at V and 0 bases at J, with 9 bases in the middle. Germline lookup yields CDR1 SGDLS and CDR2 YYNGEE. This CDR3 is 16 amino acids long. The CDR3 region is CASSVDGLSTNEKLFF. Written as DNA, the CDR3 is TGTGCCAGCAGCGTAGACGGGCTGTCAACTAATGAAAAACTGTTTTTT.

This chain links TRBV6-5 with TRBJ2-2, with TRBD1 identical over 8 bases. V shed 5 bases and J 6 bases; nucleotides not matched to a gene: 5. Germline values: CDR1 MNHEY, CDR2 SVGAGI. The CDR3 spans 14 residues. This CDR3 is CASSPRTGPGELFF. The CDR3 region has the DNA TGTGCCAGCAGTCCCCGGACAGGGCCCGGGGAGCTGTTTTTT.

J is TRBJ2-1 and V is TRBV11-2; a possible D gene is TRBD1 (6 bases). The CDR3 totals 17 residues. Germline-derived CDR1 and CDR2 are SGHAT and FQNNGV. Trimming took 2 bases from V and 0 from J, leaving 14 bases between them. DNA of the CDR3: TGTGCCAGCAGCTTACTGCCCCAGGGGAGCTCCTACAATGAGCAGTTCTTC. Its translation is CASSLLPQGSSYNEQFF.

This CDR3 is CASSDSLAGDHNEQFF. CDR3 bases: TGTGCCAGCAGTGACTCCCTAGCGGGGGACCACAATGAGCAGTTCTTC. This sequence joins TRBV6-4 and TRBJ2-1, with 10 bases aligning to TRBD2. Germline V lookup: CDR1 MRHNA, CDR2 SNTAGT. With 0 bases clipped from V and 5 bases from J, the junction kept 4 bases outside the gene matches. The CDR3 spans 16 residues.

The V gene is TRBV15, the J gene TRBJ2-7; possibly TRBD1 for D (5 bases). V was clipped by 5 bases and J by 1 base, with 9 bases between them. The CDR3 runs to 13 residues. Germline V gene lookup returns CDR1 LNHNV and CDR2 YYDKDF (reference sequence). As DNA, the CDR3 is TGTGCCACCAGCGTGGACAAGTCCTACGAGCAGTACTTC. This encodes CATSVDKSYEQYF.

As regards this clone: Other DNA sequences in the sample encode the same CDR3. The V and J genes are TRBV5-6 and TRBJ1-5; D is undetermined. Germline CDR1 SGHDT, CDR2 YYEEEE. V was trimmed by 0 bases and J by 6 bases, leaving 7 bases between them. This CDR3 is 13 amino acids long. CDR3: CASSLGGSQPQHF. In nucleotides, the CDR3 is TGTGCCAGCAGCTTGGGAGGATCTCAGCCCCAGCATTTT.

The CDR3 DNA reads as TGTGCCAGCAGATCGGGGACAGCTACCTACGAGCAGTACTTC. Its protein product is CASRSGTATYEQYF. The rearrangement links TRBV7-9 to TRBJ2-7, with 7 bases that match TRBD1. Germline V lookup: CDR1 SEHNR, CDR2 FQNEAQ (reference sequence). The CDR3 sequence is 14 residues long. Trimming at V came to 6 bases and at J to 2 bases, leaving 7 bases not matched to a gene.

The V gene is TRBV7-8, the J gene TRBJ2-1; no definite D call. V was trimmed by 6 bases and J by 4 bases, leaving 16 bases between them. The CDR3 is 15 amino acids. CDR1 is SGHVS and CDR2 is FQNEAQ in the germline V gene. The CDR3 sequence: CASSSSGVIYNEQFF. As DNA, the CDR3 is TGTGCCAGCAGTTCCAGTGGGGTGATTTACAATGAGCAGTTCTTC.

This clone was detected a few times. V and J are TRBV6-5 and TRBJ1-1; D possibly corresponds to TRBD1 (5 bases). The length of the CDR3 is 15 residues. Germline V CDR1 and CDR2: MNHEY, SVGAGI. The ends were cut back, 7 bases at V and 1 base at J, with 16 bases in the middle. This chain's CDR3 is CASTPANGANTEAFF. CDR3 sequence (DNA): TGTGCCAGCACCCCGGCAAATGGGGCGAACACTGAAGCTTTCTTT.

This chain's CDR3 is CASSYSRDTSYNEQFF. The CDR3 nucleotides are TGTGCCAGCAGTTATTCCCGGGACACCTCCTACAATGAGCAGTTCTTC. V gene TRBV6-5 combines with J gene TRBJ2-1; D might be TRBD1 (6 bases). CDR1 is MNHEY and CDR2 is SVGAGI in the germline V gene. The CDR3 runs to 16 residues. V was cut by 3 bases and J by 0 bases, with 12 bases left in between.

The J gene is TRBJ2-1, the V gene TRBV27; D unclear. The germline gives CDR1 MNHEY, CDR2 SMNVEV (reference sequence). This CDR3 has 13 amino acids. V was clipped by 8 bases and J by 5 bases, with 13 bases between them. DNA for the CDR3: TGTGCCAGCGGCTACCCCACAGACAATGAGCAGTTCTTC. Protein sequence: CASGYPTDNEQFF.